A selection of T cell receptor beta chains follows, all from one sample in a study of T cells after somatic rescue of genetic block. Sequenced by immunoSEQ multiplex PCR; TCRdb stores in-frame clones only, minus some. The table has tens of thousands of clones, about nine tenths seen once. Material: peripheral blood mononuclear cells (PBMCs). The source is a woman aged 18-30 years. CDR3s include the opening cysteine and the closing phenylalanine or tryptophan. D genes are given only for firm matches. Part of the rows lack a size; the others show once, few, many or a class for expanded clones.

>TRBJ1-4|NA|TRBV4-2|TRBD1
TGTGCCAGCAGCCAAGAGGGGGACAGGGGGCGTGAAAAACTGTTTTTT
CASSQEGDRGREKLFF
>TRBJ1-5|NA|TRBV30|NA
TGTGCCTGGCAGGTGGACCTCAATCAGCCCCAGCATTTT
CAWQVDLNQPQHF
>TRBJ2-5|once|TRBV11-2|NA
TGTGCCAGCAGCTTAGACCCAATGGGGGAGACCCAGTACTTC
CASSLDPMGETQYF
>TRBJ1-3|NA|TRBV19|NA
TGTGCCAGTAGTATTACGGGCCAGAGCTCTCCGGGAAACACCATATATTTT
CASSITGQSSPGNTIYF
>TRBJ2-7|NA|TRBV25-1|TRBD2
TGTGCCAGCAGCGGCCGGCTAGCGGACTCCTACGAGCAGTACTTC
CASSGRLADSYEQYF
>TRBJ1-5|NA|TRBV27|NA
TGTGCCAGCAGTCCCGGGAGTAGCAATCAGCCCCAGCATTTT
CASSPGSSNQPQHF
>TRBJ2-7|once|TRBV6-5|NA
TGTGCCAGCAGGCGCGGTGGAGGGCCCTACGAGCAGTACTTC
CASRRGGGPYEQYF
>TRBJ2-6|NA|TRBV11-3|TRBD2
TGTGCCAGCGGCCTGGGAGGGTCTGGGGCCAACGTCCTGACTTTC
CASGLGGSGANVLTF
>TRBJ2-1|few|TRBV9|NA
TGTGCCAGCAGCGCCCGGGGAGCGAGCATTGCGAATGAGCAGTTCTTC
CASSARGASIANEQFF
>TRBJ1-2|NA|TRBV29-1|TRBD1
TGCAGCGTCCTCTCCGGGACAGGGGGCTGGGGCTACACCTTC
CSVLSGTGGWGYTF
>TRBJ2-1|NA|TRBV28|NA
TGTGCCAGCAGACTAGGGGTTGAGCAGTTCTTC
CASRLGVEQFF
>TRBJ2-7|NA|TRBV19|NA
TGTGCCAGTAGTATAGTGGGTCCCCCCTCCTACGAGCAGTACTTC
CASSIVGPPSYEQYF
>TRBJ1-6|NA|TRBV6-1|NA
TGTGCCAGCAGTGAAGCACCGGTCTCCTATAATTCACCCCTCCACTTT
CASSEAPVSYNSPLHF
>TRBJ2-3|NA|TRBV11-3|TRBD2
TGTGCCAGCAGCTTACGCGGGAGCTCGGATACGCAGTATTTT
CASSLRGSSDTQYF
>TRBJ1-5|NA|TRBV6-1|TRBD1
TGTGCCAGCAGCCCACAGGGGGCTTCGGTTCAGCCCCAGCATTTT
CASSPQGASVQPQHF
>TRBJ2-3|NA|TRBV11-2|NA
TGTGCCAGCAGCTTAGATAGGTCGTGGAGAAGCACAGATACGCAGTATTTT
CASSLDRSWRSTDTQYF
>TRBJ2-7|NA|TRBV6-1|TRBD2
TGTGCCAGCACCCCGCTAGCGGGAGGTCTCTACGAGCAGTACTTC
CASTPLAGGLYEQYF
>TRBJ1-1|once|TRBV7-9|NA
TGTGCCAGCAGCCCGACGGGGTGGGGTGAAGCTTTCTTT
CASSPTGWGEAFF
>TRBJ2-1|NA|TRBV7-8|NA
TGTGCCAGCAGCCCTTTCAGGCATGATAATGAGCAGTTCTTC
CASSPFRHDNEQFF
>TRBJ2-3|NA|TRBV5-1|NA
TGCGCCAGCAGCTTGGAAGGGCCCGCCACAGATACGCAGTATTTT
CASSLEGPATDTQYF
>TRBJ1-3|NA|TRBV2|NA
TGTGCCAGCACCGACCCCAACTCTGGAAACACCATATATTTT
CASTDPNSGNTIYF
>TRBJ1-5|few|TRBV4-1|TRBD1
TGCGCCAGCAGCCAACCGGGACAGTATCAGCCCCAGCATTTT
CASSQPGQYQPQHF
>TRBJ1-5|NA|TRBV7-2|NA
TGTGCCAGCAGCCAACAGGGCCCAAATCAGCCCCAGCATTTT
CASSQQGPNQPQHF
>TRBJ2-1|NA|TRBV4-2|NA
TGTGCCAGCAGCCAAGGCGGAGGGGGCGCCTACAATGAGCAGTTCTTC
CASSQGGGGAYNEQFF
>TRBJ2-7|NA|TRBV11-2|TRBD1
TGTGCCAGCAGCTTAACAGGGGGAGAGCAGTACTTC
CASSLTGGEQYF
>TRBJ1-1|NA|TRBV11-2|TRBD1
TGTGCCAGCAGCTTAGTTTCTTTCCTGACAGGGAAGAACACTGAAGCTTTCTTT
CASSLVSFLTGKNTEAFF
>TRBJ1-1|NA|TRBV7-2|NA
TGTGCCAGCAGCTTAGACGGGGCCTGGAACACTGAAGCTTTCTTT
CASSLDGAWNTEAFF
>TRBJ2-3|NA|TRBV4-1|NA
TGCGCCAGCAGCCAATCGGGTGGGGCAGTTGGGTGGGATACGCAGTATTTT
CASSQSGGAVGWDTQYF
>TRBJ1-5|NA|TRBV27|TRBD1
TGTGCCAGCAGTTTAACAGGGGGCGTTGGTCAGCCCCAGCATTTT
CASSLTGGVGQPQHF
>TRBJ1-2|NA|TRBV5-5|NA
TGTGCCAGCAGCTCCCAGGGGCCGGCTAACTATGGCTACACCTTC
CASSSQGPANYGYTF
>TRBJ2-7|NA|TRBV5-5|NA
TGTGCCAGCAGTCGGCAGGGGACGGCTGTCGAGCAGTACTTC
CASSRQGTAVEQYF
>TRBJ2-5|NA|TRBV28|TRBD2
TGTGCCAGCAGTTTCGGGCTAGCGGGAACCGCGGGGGAGACCCAGTACTTC
CASSFGLAGTAGETQYF
>TRBJ2-1|NA|TRBV28|TRBD2
TGTGCCAGCAGTTTAAGTCTAGCGGGATACAATGAGCAGTTCTTC
CASSLSLAGYNEQFF
>TRBJ1-1|NA|TRBV30|TRBD1
TGTGCCTGGGGAAGGGACAGCAGCGCTGAAGCTTTCTTT
CAWGRDSSAEAFF
>TRBJ1-1|NA|TRBV7-3|NA
TGTGCCAGCAGCTCCTCGCCCGGGAACACTGAAGCTTTCTTT
CASSSSPGNTEAFF